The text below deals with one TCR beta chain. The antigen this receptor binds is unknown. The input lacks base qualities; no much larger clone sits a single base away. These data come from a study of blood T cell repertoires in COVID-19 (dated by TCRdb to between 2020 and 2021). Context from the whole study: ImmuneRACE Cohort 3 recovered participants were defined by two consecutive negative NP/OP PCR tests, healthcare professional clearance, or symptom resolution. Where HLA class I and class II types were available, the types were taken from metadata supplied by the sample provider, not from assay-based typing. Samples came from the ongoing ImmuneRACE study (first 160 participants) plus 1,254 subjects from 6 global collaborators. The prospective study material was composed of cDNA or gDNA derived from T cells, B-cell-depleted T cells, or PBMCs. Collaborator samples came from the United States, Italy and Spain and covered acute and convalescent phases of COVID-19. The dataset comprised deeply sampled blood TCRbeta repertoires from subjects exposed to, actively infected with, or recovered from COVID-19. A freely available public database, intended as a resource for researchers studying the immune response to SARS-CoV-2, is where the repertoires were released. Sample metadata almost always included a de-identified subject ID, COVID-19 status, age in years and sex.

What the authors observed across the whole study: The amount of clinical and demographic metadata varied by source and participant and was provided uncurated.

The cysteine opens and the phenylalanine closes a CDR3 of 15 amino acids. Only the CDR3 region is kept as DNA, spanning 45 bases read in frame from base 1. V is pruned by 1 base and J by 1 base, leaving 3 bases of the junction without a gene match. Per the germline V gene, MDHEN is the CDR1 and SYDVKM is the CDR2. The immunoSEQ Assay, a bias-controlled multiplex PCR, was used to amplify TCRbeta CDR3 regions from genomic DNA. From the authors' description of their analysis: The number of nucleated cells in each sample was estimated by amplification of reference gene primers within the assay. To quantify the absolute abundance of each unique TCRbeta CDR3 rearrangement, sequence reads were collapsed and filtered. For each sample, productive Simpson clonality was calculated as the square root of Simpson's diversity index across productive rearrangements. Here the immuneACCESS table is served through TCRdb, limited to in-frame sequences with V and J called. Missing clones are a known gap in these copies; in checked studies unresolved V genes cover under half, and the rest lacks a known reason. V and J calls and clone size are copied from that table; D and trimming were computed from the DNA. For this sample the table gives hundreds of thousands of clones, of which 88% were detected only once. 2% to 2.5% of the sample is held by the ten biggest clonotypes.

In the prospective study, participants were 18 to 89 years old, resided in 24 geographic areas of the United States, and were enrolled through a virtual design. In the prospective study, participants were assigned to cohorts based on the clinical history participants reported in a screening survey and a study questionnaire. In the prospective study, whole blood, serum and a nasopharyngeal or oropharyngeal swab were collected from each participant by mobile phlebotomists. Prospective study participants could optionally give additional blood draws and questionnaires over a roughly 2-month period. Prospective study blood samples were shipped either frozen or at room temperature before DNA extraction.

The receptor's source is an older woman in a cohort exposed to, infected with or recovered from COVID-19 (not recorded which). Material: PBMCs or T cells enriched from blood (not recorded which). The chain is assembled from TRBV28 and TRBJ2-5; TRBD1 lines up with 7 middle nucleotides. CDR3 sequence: CASSLLDRSQETQYF. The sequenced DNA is TGTGCCAGCAGTTTATTGGACAGGAGCCAAGAGACCCAGTACTTC.